The 24 T cell receptor beta chains in this list originate from one sample, sequenced in a study of low-dose radiotherapy and immunotherapy resistance in tumors. The time point denotes: before trial treatment. Primers targeting TRAV and TRBV primed first-strand cDNA, covering alpha and beta chains. TCR amplification involved 15 to 20 PCR cycles with a constant-region primer and V-primer adapter. TCRdb fed the reads into MiXCR, producing one record per CDR3 protein. Altogether 65,000 to 100,000 distinct CDR3 sequences are present, 15% to 20% being singletons, with the ten largest covering approximately 2.8%. The source was PBMCs, collected before treatment. The receptors shown here come from a male donor with prostate cancer.

Many counts were recorded for this clonotype. The rearrangement joins TRBV5-1 to TRBJ2-2; a possible D gene is TRBD2 (6 bases). This CDR3 is 16 amino acids long. The germline gives CDR1 SGHRS, CDR2 YFSETQ. The germline V and J ends were trimmed by 0 bases and 5 bases, with 14 bases remaining between them. This CDR3 is CASSLAGQGGTGELFF. The CDR3 nucleotides read TGCGCCAGCAGCTTGGCCGGGCAGGGAGGTACCGGGGAGCTGTTTTTT.

This clonotype was observed at least ten times. V is TRBV5-1 and J is TRBJ2-1; 11 nucleotides align to TRBD2. Germline-derived CDR1 and CDR2 are SGHRS and YFSETQ. This CDR3 is built from 16 residues. The J segment lost 4 bases and the V segment lost 4 bases, leaving 7 bases of the junction unmatched. As DNA, the CDR3 is TGCGCCAGCAGCGTCCGACTAGCGGGGAATTACAATGAGCAGTTCTTC. Protein product: CASSVRLAGNYNEQFF. Full variable domain (missing parts from reference TRBV5-1 and TRBJ2-1): KAGVTQTPRYLIKTRGQQVTLSCSPISGHRSVSWYQQTPGQGLQFLFEYFSETQRNKGNFPGRFSGRQFSNSRSEMNVSTLELGDSALYLCASSVRLAGNYNEQFFGPGTRLTVL.

This clonotype has at least ten counts. The J gene is TRBJ2-1, the V gene TRBV30, with D possibly TRBD2 on 5 matching bases. This CDR3 has 13 amino acids. The V and J ends lost 0 bases and 7 bases respectively, with 10 bases between them. CDR1 is GTSNPN, CDR2 SVGIG, per germline (reference sequence). The CDR3 spells CAWSVLALNEQFF. CDR3 bases: TGTGCCTGGAGTGTGCTAGCCTTGAATGAGCAGTTCTTC.

The table lists this clonotype with many counts. The chain couples TRBV5-1 to TRBJ1-4; D remains unclear. The CDR3 length is 14 residues. With 5 bases removed from V and 0 bases from J, the gap between germline ends came to 8 bases. Germline values: CDR1 SGHRS, CDR2 YFSETQ. CDR3 bases: TGCGCCAGCAGTCAGTCGGCAACTAATGAAAAACTGTTTTTT. This sequence encodes CASSQSATNEKLFF.

The table lists this clonotype with many counts. The J gene is TRBJ1-5, the V gene TRBV20-1; D remains unclear. From germline, CDR1 is DFQATT and CDR2 SNEGSKA (reference sequence). V was shortened by 3 bases and J by 4 bases, with 7 bases between the two germline ends. This CDR3 region has 12 residues. The CDR3 nucleotides read TGCAGTGCTAGCCAGACAAATCAGCCCCAGCATTTT. Its protein is CSASQTNQPQHF.

This clonotype was seen at least ten times. The V and J genes are TRBV20-1 and TRBJ2-3; 11 bases align to TRBD1. The junction had 10 bases not matched to a gene; V was cut back by 5 bases and J by 6 bases. The CDR3 is 15 residues long. Looked up from germline, CDR1 is DFQATT and CDR2 is SNEGSKA (reference sequence). The DNA for the CDR3 is TGCAGTGCTTACCACGGGACAGGGGGAGGTGATACGCAGTATTTT. This translates into CSAYHGTGGGDTQYF.

At least ten counts were recorded for this clonotype. V is TRBV4-1 and J is TRBJ2-7; D tentatively reads TRBD1 or TRBD2 (5 bases each). Trimming took 1 base from V and 2 from J, leaving 18 bases between them. Germline V lookup: CDR1 MGHRA, CDR2 YSYEKL. The CDR3 contains 17 residues. The CDR3 spells CASSQVASRGPTYEQYF. In DNA form, the CDR3 reads TGCGCCAGCAGCCAAGTAGCCTCTCGGGGACCCACCTACGAGCAGTACTTC.

Many counts were recorded for this clonotype. The chain is built from TRBV18 and TRBJ1-1, with D unresolved. Germline-derived CDR1 and CDR2 are KGHSH and LQKENI. The V end was cut by 2 bases, the J end by 0 bases, with 4 bases between. The CDR3 covers 13 residues. CDR3 loop: CASSPGMNTEAFF. In DNA, the CDR3 is TGTGCCAGCTCACCAGGAATGAACACTGAAGCTTTCTTT.

This clonotype was recorded at least ten times. The V and J genes are TRBV10-3 and TRBJ1-5, with unresolved D. V was trimmed by 1 base and J by 7 bases, leaving 11 bases between them. CDR1 ENHRY and CDR2 SYGVKD come from the germline V gene. The CDR3 has 14 amino acids. For the CDR3, the DNA is TGTGCCATCAGTGAGTTGGATGGTGGACAGCCCCAGCATTTT. Its protein product is CAISELDGGQPQHF.

This chain uses TRBV5-6 with TRBJ2-1; D gene ambiguous. CDR1 and CDR2 from the germline V gene are SGHDT and YYEEEE. This CDR3 comprises 17 residues. V was trimmed by 0 bases and J by 5 bases, leaving 18 bases between them. The CDR3 region is CASSLDWQHSSNNEQFF. CDR3 coding DNA: TGTGCCAGCAGCTTGGATTGGCAGCATTCATCCAACAATGAGCAGTTCTTC.

This clonotype has a count of ten or more. The rearrangement uses TRBV3-1 and TRBJ1-1; D call uncertain. The germline V gene has CDR1 LGHDT and CDR2 YNNKEL (reference sequence). Trimming took 4 bases from V and 0 from J, leaving 6 bases between them. This CDR3 region has 13 residues. The CDR3 DNA reads TGTGCCAGCAGCCTGGACCTGAACACTGAAGCTTTCTTT. Amino acids: CASSLDLNTEAFF.

This clonotype was recorded at least ten times. J is TRBJ2-1 and V is TRBV9; D is possibly TRBD2 (6 bases). Germline-derived CDR1 and CDR2 are SGDLS and YYNGEE. V shed 0 bases and J shed 4 bases, with 11 bases lying between them. The CDR3 has 15 residues. As DNA, the CDR3 is TGTGCCAGCAGCGTAGGCGGGGAAAAATACAATGAGCAGTTCTTC. This translates into CASSVGGEKYNEQFF.

This chain joins TRBV19 and TRBJ1-5; perhaps TRBD1 as D (5 bases). V was trimmed by 9 bases and J by 6 bases, leaving 9 bases between them. The CDR3 is 11 amino acids. Germline V CDR1 and CDR2: LNHDA, SQIVND (reference sequence). The chain's CDR3 is CASRRGQPQHF. The DNA of the CDR3 is TGTGCCAGCAGAAGGGGTCAGCCCCAGCATTTT.

This clonotype appeared many times. The chain joins TRBV5-1 to TRBJ1-1; 7 positions agree with TRBD1. V trimming: 4 bases; J trimming: 4 bases; junction bases outside the gene matches: 7. This CDR3 contains 14 residues. Germline V lookup: CDR1 SGHRS, CDR2 YFSETQ. CDR3 in amino acids: CASSVNRDSTEAFF. Here the CDR3 DNA reads TGCGCCAGCAGCGTGAACCGGGACAGCACTGAAGCTTTCTTT.

In this sample, this clonotype turned up many times. The chain employs TRBV5-1 and TRBJ2-2, with 9 positions matching TRBD2. The J segment lost 3 bases and the V segment lost 5 bases, leaving 8 bases of the junction unmatched. Germline lookup yields CDR1 SGHRS and CDR2 YFSETQ. The CDR3 contains 16 residues. Here the CDR3 reads CASSRRLAVDTGELFF. The CDR3 DNA reads as TGCGCCAGCAGTAGGCGACTAGCGGTCGACACCGGGGAGCTGTTTTTT.

This clonotype came up many times. V gene TRBV29-1 combines with J gene TRBJ1-3, with a tentative D call TRBD1 (5 bases). The length of the CDR3 is 13 residues. V was pared by 6 bases and J by 2 bases, with 11 bases between. Germline V gene data show CDR1 as SQVTM and CDR2 as ANQGSEA. The CDR3 coding sequence is TGCAGCGTCCAGGACACAGCTGGAAACACCATATATTTT. This translates into CSVQDTAGNTIYF.

This clonotype was counted once. This probably arose from a read error, given a far larger clone one base away. DNA for the CDR3: TGTGCCAGCAGTTCCCTCCCGGGTGGTCGGGGGCGGGATAACTCCTACAATGAGCAGTTCTTC. Translation gives CASSSLPGGRGRDNSYNEQFF. The chain carries TRBV6-1 and TRBJ2-1, with D tentatively TRBD1 or TRBD2 (6 bases each). CDR1 is MNHNS and CDR2 is SASEGT in the germline V gene. V was shortened by 5 bases and J by 0 bases, with 29 bases between the two germline ends. This CDR3 is built from 21 residues.

Comments on this clonotype: It is likely a read error: a sequence one base away is far more abundant. This rearrangement joins TRBV7-6 to TRBJ2-7, with unresolved D. CDR1 is SGHVS and CDR2 is FNYEAQ in the germline V gene. The length of the CDR3 is 11 residues. V was clipped by 7 bases and J by 4 bases, with 8 bases between them. The CDR3 sequence: CASNPGYEQYF. The CDR3 region has the DNA TGTGCCAGCAACCCCGGGTACGAGCAGTACTTC.

Many counts were recorded for this clonotype. The chain joins TRBV7-2 to TRBJ2-7; 7 nucleotides match TRBD2. The CDR3 is made up of 18 amino acids. After removal of 5 bases from V and 1 base from J, the junction contained 17 bases not matched to a gene. Per the germline V gene, CDR1 is SGHTA and CDR2 is FQGNSA. In DNA, the CDR3 is TGTGCCAGCAGCCCCCGGGGGGAAAGGACTCGTCGTTCCTACGAGCAGTACTTC. It translates to CASSPRGERTRRSYEQYF.

In its sample, this clonotype was seen many times. The genes are TRBV6-5 and TRBJ2-3; TRBD2 agrees at 10 bases. The trim removed 0 bases at V and 6 bases at J, leaving 0 bases unmatched. The CDR3 is made up of 14 amino acids. CDR1 MNHEY and CDR2 SVGAGI come from the germline V gene. Here the CDR3 DNA reads TGTGCCAGCAGTTACTCGACTAGCGGGGATACGCAGTATTTT. Its translation is CASSYSTSGDTQYF.

There are a few counts of this clonotype. J is TRBJ2-4 and V is TRBV5-4; either TRBD1 or TRBD2 may fit D (6 bases each). The CDR3 is 19 residues long. Trimming cost V 4 bases and J 2 bases, with 25 bases left between them. Germline-derived CDR1 and CDR2 are SGHNT and YYREEE (reference sequence). The CDR3 region has the DNA TGTGCCAGCAGCCCTCCACCCGGGGGACAAACCGGATCCAAAAACATTCAGTACTTC. Its protein product is CASSPPPGGQTGSKNIQYF.

This clonotype appeared many times. The chain carries TRBV6-2 or TRBV6-3 and TRBJ1-5; D not resolved. This CDR3 comprises 15 residues. The germline V gene encodes CDR1 MNHEY and CDR2 SVGEGT. Trimming shortened V by 5 bases and J by 0 bases, and 11 bases separated the two germline ends. CDR3: CASSESAYSNQPQHF. CDR3 DNA: TGTGCCAGCAGTGAATCCGCGTATAGCAATCAGCCCCAGCATTTT.

This clonotype has more than one count but fewer than ten. Being one base from a much bigger clone, this may be a read error. This chain connects TRBV7-9 to TRBJ2-7; D uncertain. V lost 1 base to trimming and J lost 5 bases, with 15 bases between them. This CDR3 has 15 amino acids. Germline loops: CDR1 SEHNR, CDR2 FQNEAQ (reference sequence). The CDR3 nucleotides are TGTGCCAGCAGCTTAGAGACAAGGGCGAACCACGAGCAGTACTTC. Amino acids: CASSLETRANHEQYF.

This clonotype was seen at least ten times. J is TRBJ2-3 and V is TRBV5-4; TRBD2 is a possible D gene (5 bases). Between the trimmed V and J ends, which lost 4 bases and 0 bases, there was a span of 12 bases. Germline CDR1 reads SGHNT; CDR2 reads YYREEE (reference sequence). CDR3 size: 15 residues. CDR3 sequence: CASSPTPGSTDTQYF. The CDR3 nucleotides are TGTGCCAGCAGCCCTACCCCGGGGAGCACAGATACGCAGTATTTT. Supplemented by reference TRBV5-4 and TRBJ2-3, the full variable domain reads ETGVTQSPTHLIKTRGQQVTLRCSSQSGHNTVSWYQQALGQGPQFIFQYYREEENGRGNFPPRFSGLQFPNYSSELNVNALELDDSALYLCASSPTPGSTDTQYFGPGTRLTVL.